Below, 10 T cell receptor beta chains from the same sample are listed, as sequenced in a study of early T cells in non-severe SARS-CoV-2 infection. TCRdb redid the calling of the 5' RACE reads with MiXCR, one entry per CDR3 protein. The data contain 29,000 or so distinct CDR3 sequences, more than 3.5% of them singletons. Sequencing was performed on whole blood. All receptors derive from an adult who was a healthcare worker with PCR-confirmed SARS-CoV-2 infection or an uninfected control (not recorded which).

This clonotype was recorded at least ten times. The V and J genes are TRBV3-1 and TRBJ2-5; 7 bases agree with TRBD1. Germline V lookup: CDR1 LGHDT, CDR2 YNNKEL (reference sequence). This CDR3 region has 14 residues. V gave up 10 bases and J gave up 2 bases; unmatched junction bases: 10. CDR3 nucleotides: TGTGCCACCACGAGGGGGCCAGTTCAAGAGACCCAGTACTTC. Translating it yields CATTRGPVQETQYF.

This clonotype was observed many times. V and J are TRBV12-5 and TRBJ2-1; no clear D. The CDR3 runs 13 residues. Germline CDR1 reads LGHNT; CDR2 reads FRNRAP. Deletions cut 0 bases from V and 10 bases from J, with 10 bases between. This chain's CDR3 is CASGLVVGNEQFF. The DNA of the CDR3 is TGTGCTAGTGGTTTGGTAGTTGGCAACGAGCAGTTCTTC.

This clonotype was counted ten times or more. The genes are TRBV5-1 and TRBJ1-3; a weak D match, TRBD1 (6 bases). The CDR3 runs to 15 residues. Between the trimmed V and J ends, which lost 3 bases and 0 bases, there was a span of 10 bases. Germline V lookup: CDR1 SGHRS, CDR2 YFSETQ. The CDR3 DNA follows: TGCGCCAGCAGCTCGGACAGCAACTCTGGAAACACCATATATTTT. Translated: CASSSDSNSGNTIYF.

At least ten counts were recorded for this clonotype. This chain uses TRBV6-2 or TRBV6-3 with TRBJ2-7, with D unclear. Germline V lookup: CDR1 MNHEY, CDR2 SVGEGT. Trimming cost V 6 bases and J 4 bases, with 13 bases left between them. The CDR3 is 13 amino acids. The CDR3 DNA reads as TGTGCCAGCAGACCGCCAGGAGAATACGAGCAGTACTTC. Protein product: CASRPPGEYEQYF.

J is TRBJ2-7 and V is TRBV7-9, with 7 bases lining up with TRBD1. With 5 bases clipped from V and 6 bases from J, the junction kept 16 bases outside the gene matches. The CDR3 has 16 amino acids. Germline V lookup: CDR1 SEHNR, CDR2 FQNEAQ (reference sequence). CDR3 residues: CASSADRAPNPVEQYF. In DNA, the CDR3 is TGTGCCAGCAGCGCCGACAGGGCACCAAACCCAGTCGAGCAGTACTTC.

This chain links TRBV9 with TRBJ1-2, with 10 bases fitting TRBD1. J lost 10 bases, V lost 5 bases, and 2 bases had no gene match. The germline V gene has CDR1 SGDLS and CDR2 YYNGEE. The CDR3 spans 11 residues. CDR3 nucleotides: TGTGCCAGCAGTGGGACAGGGGACTACACCTTC. This translates into CASSGTGDYTF.

The V and J genes are TRBV19 and TRBJ1-2; the D is unclear. Per germline, CDR1 LNHDA and CDR2 SQIVND (reference sequence). Trimming removed 5 bases from V and 4 bases from J, with 5 bases in between. The CDR3 sequence is 11 residues long. In DNA form, the CDR3 reads TGTGCCAGTAGTTCCCTCTATGGCTACACCTTC. It is translated as CASSSLYGYTF.

In its sample, this clonotype was seen a few times. The chain has TRBV7-2 and TRBJ2-2, with D unresolved. Germline CDR1 SGHTA, CDR2 FQGNSA. V was cut by 2 bases and J by 7 bases, with 8 bases left in between. This CDR3 region has 13 residues. The CDR3 DNA reads as TGTGCCAGCAGCTTAAGGTTGAACGGGGAGCTGTTTTTT. Translation: CASSLRLNGELFF.

This clonotype was found a few times. The V and J genes are TRBV5-4 and TRBJ2-7; TRBD2 aligns across 16 bases. CDR3 length: 16 amino acids. V lost 3 bases, J lost 2 bases, and 2 bases stayed unmatched. CDR1 and CDR2 from the germline V gene are SGHNT and YYREEE (reference sequence). CDR3 sequence: CASSSGTSGRAYEQYF. CDR3 sequence (DNA): TGTGCCAGCAGCTCGGGGACTAGCGGGAGGGCCTACGAGCAGTACTTC.

The chain carries TRBV30 and TRBJ1-1; D is uncertain. This CDR3 has 11 amino acids. With 4 bases removed from V and 1 base from J, the gap between germline ends came to 4 bases. Germline CDR1 GTSNPN, CDR2 SVGIG (reference sequence). The CDR3 DNA follows: TGTGCCTGGAACAGGAACACTGAAGCTTTCTTT. It specifies CAWNRNTEAFF.